Included here is one TCR beta chain sequence, with context. CDR1 GTSNPN and CDR2 SVGIG come from the germline V gene (reference sequence). V was cut by 2 bases and J by 7 bases, with 12 bases left in between. This CDR3 has 14 residues. The entry originates in a study of shared clonotypes between healthy human individuals. Study background: Contributing individuals were two females and a few males aged 18 to 49.

This table comes from immunoSEQ multiplex PCR, and its TCRdb copy is limited to in-frame clones, with some not included. The profile shows approximately 460,000 clones, over 60% of them singletons. V and J are TRBV30 and TRBJ1-6; no clear D. The source of this sequence is a woman aged 40 to 50 in good health. Some clones in this sample may be carry-over from other donors' samples. The sequenced material came from PBMCs. The chain's CDR3 is CAWSLGKENSPLHF. Here the CDR3 DNA reads TGTGCCTGGAGTTTGGGAAAAGAGAATTCACCCCTCCACTTT.